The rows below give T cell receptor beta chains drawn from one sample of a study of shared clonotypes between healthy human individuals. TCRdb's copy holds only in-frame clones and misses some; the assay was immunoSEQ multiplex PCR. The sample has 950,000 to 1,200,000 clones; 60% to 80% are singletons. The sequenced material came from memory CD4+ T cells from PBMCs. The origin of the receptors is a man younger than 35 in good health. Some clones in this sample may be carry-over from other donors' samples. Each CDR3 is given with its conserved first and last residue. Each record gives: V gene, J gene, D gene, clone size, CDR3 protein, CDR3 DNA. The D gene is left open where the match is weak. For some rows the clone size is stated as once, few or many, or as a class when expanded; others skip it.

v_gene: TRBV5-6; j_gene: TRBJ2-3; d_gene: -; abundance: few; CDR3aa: CASSVWSTDTQYF; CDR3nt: TGTGCCAGCAGCGTATGGAGCACAGATACGCAGTATTTT
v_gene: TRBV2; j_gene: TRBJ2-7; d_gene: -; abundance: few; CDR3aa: CASLGGSYEQYF; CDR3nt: TGTGCCAGCCTCGGGGGTTCCTACGAGCAGTACTTC
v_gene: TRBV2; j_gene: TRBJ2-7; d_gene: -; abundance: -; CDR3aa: CASSPQYF; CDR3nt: TGTGCCAGCAGCCCGCAGTACTTC
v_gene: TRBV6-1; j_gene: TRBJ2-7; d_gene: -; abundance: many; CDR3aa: CASSERAGDEQYF; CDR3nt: TGTGCCAGCAGTGAAAGGGCAGGGGATGAGCAGTACTTC
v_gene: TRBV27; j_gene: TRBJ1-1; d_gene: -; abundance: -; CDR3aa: CASSLSSSWIDLTEAFF; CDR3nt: TGTGCCAGCAGTTTATCGTCCTCATGGATAGACCTCACTGAAGCTTTCTTT
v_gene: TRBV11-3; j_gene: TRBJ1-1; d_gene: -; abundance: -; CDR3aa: CASSLGGFTEAFF; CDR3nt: TGTGCCAGCAGCTTGGGCGGATTCACTGAAGCTTTCTTT
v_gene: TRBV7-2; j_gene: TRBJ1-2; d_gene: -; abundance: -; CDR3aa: CASSFLVTPVKANYGYTF; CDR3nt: TGTGCCAGCAGCTTTCTCGTAACCCCAGTGAAAGCTAACTATGGCTACACCTTC
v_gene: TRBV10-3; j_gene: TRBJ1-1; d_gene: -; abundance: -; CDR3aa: CAIRDTDKGVLSEAFF; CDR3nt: TGTGCCATCAGAGATACGGACAAGGGGGTTTTGTCTGAAGCTTTCTTT
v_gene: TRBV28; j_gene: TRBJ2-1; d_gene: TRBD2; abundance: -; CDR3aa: CASSPEGTSRADEQFF; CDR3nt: TGTGCCAGCAGTCCCGAAGGGACTAGCCGCGCCGATGAGCAGTTCTTC
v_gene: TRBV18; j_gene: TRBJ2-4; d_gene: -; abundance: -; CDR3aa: CASSPAGDGIQYF; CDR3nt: TGTGCCAGCTCACCTGCCGGGGATGGCATTCAGTACTTC
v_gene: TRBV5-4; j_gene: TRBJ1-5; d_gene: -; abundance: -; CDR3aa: CASSLAPSNQPQHF; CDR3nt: TGTGCCAGCAGCTTGGCCCCAAGCAATCAGCCCCAGCATTTT
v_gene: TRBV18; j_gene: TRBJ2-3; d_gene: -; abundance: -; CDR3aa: CASSPTALSTDTQYF; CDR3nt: TGTGCCAGCTCACCAACGGCGCTTAGCACAGATACGCAGTATTTT
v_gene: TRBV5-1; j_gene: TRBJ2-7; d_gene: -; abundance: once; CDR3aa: CASSIDGSSYEQYF; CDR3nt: TGCGCCAGCAGCATAGATGGGAGCTCCTACGAGCAGTACTTC
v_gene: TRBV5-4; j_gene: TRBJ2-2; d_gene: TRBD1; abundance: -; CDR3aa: CASSLWTGTTGELFF; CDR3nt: TGTGCCAGCAGCTTGTGGACAGGGACCACCGGGGAGCTGTTTTTT
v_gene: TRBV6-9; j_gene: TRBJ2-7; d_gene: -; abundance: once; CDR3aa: CASSAKRGSEQYF; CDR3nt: TGTGCCAGCAGTGCCAAGCGAGGCAGCGAGCAGTACTTC
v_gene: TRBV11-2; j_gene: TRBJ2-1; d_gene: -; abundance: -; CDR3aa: CASSLVRGKSEQFF; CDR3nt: TGTGCCAGCAGCTTAGTACGCGGGAAGAGTGAGCAGTTCTTC
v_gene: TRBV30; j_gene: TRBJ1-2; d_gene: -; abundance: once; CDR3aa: CAWDPGHQYGYTF; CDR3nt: TGTGCCTGGGACCCGGGACACCAATATGGCTACACCTTC
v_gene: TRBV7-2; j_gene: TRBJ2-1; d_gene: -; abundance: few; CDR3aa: CASSRQGNEQFF; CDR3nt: TGTGCCAGCAGCCGTCAAGGTAATGAGCAGTTCTTC
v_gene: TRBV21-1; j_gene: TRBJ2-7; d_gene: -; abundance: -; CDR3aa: CASSNPPRTGGINEQYF; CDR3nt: TGTGCCAGCAGCAACCCGCCAAGGACAGGGGGAATCAACGAGCAGTACTTC
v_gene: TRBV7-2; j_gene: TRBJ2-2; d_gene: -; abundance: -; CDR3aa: CASSPRWSAGNTGELFF; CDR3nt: TGTGCCAGCAGCCCGCGGTGGTCCGCGGGCAACACCGGGGAGCTGTTTTTT
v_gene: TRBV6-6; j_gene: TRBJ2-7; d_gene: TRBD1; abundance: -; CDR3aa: CASRRQGPLYEQYF; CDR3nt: TGTGCCAGCAGACGACAGGGTCCCCTTTACGAGCAGTACTTC
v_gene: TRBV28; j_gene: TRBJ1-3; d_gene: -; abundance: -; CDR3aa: CASSFGGQPGNTIYF; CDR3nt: TGTGCCAGCAGTTTTGGTGGACAGCCAGGAAACACCATATATTTT
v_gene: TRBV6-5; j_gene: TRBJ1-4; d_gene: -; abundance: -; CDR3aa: CASSRSRGNEKLFF; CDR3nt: TGTGCCAGCAGCCGCTCCAGGGGCAATGAAAAACTGTTTTTT
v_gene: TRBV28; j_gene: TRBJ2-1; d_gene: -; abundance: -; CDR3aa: CASSVTGLVDEQFF; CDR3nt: TGTGCCAGCAGTGTGACAGGTTTGGTCGATGAGCAGTTCTTC
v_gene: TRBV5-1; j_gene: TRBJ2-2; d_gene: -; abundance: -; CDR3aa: CASSLDTAWGGELFF; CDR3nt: TGCGCCAGCAGCTTGGACACGGCCTGGGGTGGGGAGCTGTTTTTT
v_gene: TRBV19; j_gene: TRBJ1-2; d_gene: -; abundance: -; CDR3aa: CASSSRQRHYGYTF; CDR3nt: TGTGCCAGTAGTAGCAGACAGCGACACTATGGCTACACCTTC
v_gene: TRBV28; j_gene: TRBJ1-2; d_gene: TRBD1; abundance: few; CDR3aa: CASSLGTGVYGYTF; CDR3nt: TGTGCCAGCAGTTTAGGGACAGGGGTCTATGGCTACACCTTC
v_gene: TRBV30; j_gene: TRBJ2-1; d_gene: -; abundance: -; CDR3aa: CAWSVYEQFF; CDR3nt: TGTGCCTGGAGTGTGTATGAGCAGTTCTTC
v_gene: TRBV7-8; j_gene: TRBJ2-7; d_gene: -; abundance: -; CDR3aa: CASSLGGSLGYEQYF; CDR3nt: TGTGCCAGCAGCTTAGGGGGCTCCCTCGGGTACGAGCAGTACTTC
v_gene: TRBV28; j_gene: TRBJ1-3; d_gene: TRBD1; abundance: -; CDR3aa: CASSGGGSGNTIYF; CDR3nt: TGTGCCAGCTCAGGGGGGGGATCTGGAAACACCATATATTTT
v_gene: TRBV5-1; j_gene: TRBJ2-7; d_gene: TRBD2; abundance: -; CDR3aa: CASSLLAGSSYEQYF; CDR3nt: TGCGCCAGCAGCCTCTTAGCGGGAAGCTCCTACGAGCAGTACTTC
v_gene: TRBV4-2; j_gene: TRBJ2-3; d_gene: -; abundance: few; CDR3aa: CASTRGGSTDTQYF; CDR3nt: TGTGCCAGCACCCGGGGCGGGAGCACAGATACGCAGTATTTT
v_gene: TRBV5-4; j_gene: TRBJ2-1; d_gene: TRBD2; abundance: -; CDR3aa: CASSPGTSGGLEQFF; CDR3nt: TGTGCCAGCAGCCCAGGGACTAGCGGAGGCCTTGAGCAGTTCTTC
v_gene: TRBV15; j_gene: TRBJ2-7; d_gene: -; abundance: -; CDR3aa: CATSRDTGDYEQYF; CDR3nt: TGTGCCACCAGCAGAGATACGGGAGACTACGAGCAGTACTTC
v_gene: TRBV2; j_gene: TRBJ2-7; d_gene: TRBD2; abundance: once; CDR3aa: CASKPGLEGEQYF; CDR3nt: TGTGCCAGCAAACCAGGACTAGAGGGCGAGCAGTACTTC
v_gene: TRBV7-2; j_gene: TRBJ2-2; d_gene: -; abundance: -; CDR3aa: CASSLLPPGSAGELFF; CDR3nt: TGTGCCAGCAGCTTACTTCCCCCGGGATCTGCCGGGGAGCTGTTTTTT
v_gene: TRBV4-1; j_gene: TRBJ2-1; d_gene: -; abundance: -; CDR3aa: CASSRGLSYNEQFF; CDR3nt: TGCGCCAGCAGCCGCGGACTCTCCTACAATGAGCAGTTCTTC
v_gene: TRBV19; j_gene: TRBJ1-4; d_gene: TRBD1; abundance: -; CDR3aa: CASTTTGTGLNEKLFF; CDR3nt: TGTGCCAGTACCACTACCGGGACAGGCCTTAATGAAAAACTGTTTTTT
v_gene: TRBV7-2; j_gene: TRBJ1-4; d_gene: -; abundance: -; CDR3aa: CASSMGLTEEKLFF; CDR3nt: TGTGCCAGCAGCATGGGGCTTACGGAGGAAAAACTGTTTTTT
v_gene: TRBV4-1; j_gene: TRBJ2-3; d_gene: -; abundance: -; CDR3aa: CASSQGFGDSDTQYF; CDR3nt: TGCGCCAGCAGCCAGGGGTTCGGGGACTCAGATACGCAGTATTTT
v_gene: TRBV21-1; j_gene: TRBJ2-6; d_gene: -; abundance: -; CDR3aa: CASSKFESSGANVLTF; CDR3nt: TGTGCCAGCAGCAAGTTTGAGAGCTCTGGGGCCAACGTCCTGACTTTC
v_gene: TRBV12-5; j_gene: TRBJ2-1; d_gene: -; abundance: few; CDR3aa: CASGLSGGYNEQFF; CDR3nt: TGTGCTAGTGGTTTGTCAGGAGGCTACAATGAGCAGTTCTTC
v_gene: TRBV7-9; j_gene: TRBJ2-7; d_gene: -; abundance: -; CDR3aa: CASSSRGRTAYEQYF; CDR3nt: TGTGCCAGCAGCTCGAGGGGACGGACCGCCTACGAGCAGTACTTC
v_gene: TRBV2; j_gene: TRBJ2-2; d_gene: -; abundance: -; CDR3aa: CASSPENTGELFF; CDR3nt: TGTGCCAGCAGTCCGGAGAACACCGGGGAGCTGTTTTTT
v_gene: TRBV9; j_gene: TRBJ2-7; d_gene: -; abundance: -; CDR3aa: CASSADGYTIYEQYF; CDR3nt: TGTGCCAGCAGCGCCGATGGGTACACCATCTACGAGCAGTACTTC
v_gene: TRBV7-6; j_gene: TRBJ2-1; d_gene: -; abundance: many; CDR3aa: CASSLGNYNEQFF; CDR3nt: TGTGCCAGCAGCTTAGGAAACTACAATGAGCAGTTCTTC
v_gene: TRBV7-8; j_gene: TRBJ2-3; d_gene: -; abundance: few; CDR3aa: CASSSGAADTQYF; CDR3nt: TGTGCCAGCAGCTCGGGTGCTGCAGATACGCAGTATTTT
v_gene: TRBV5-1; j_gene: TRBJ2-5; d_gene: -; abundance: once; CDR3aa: CASSFATTTKETQYF; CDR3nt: TGCGCCAGCAGCTTTGCCACAACAACAAAAGAGACCCAGTACTTC
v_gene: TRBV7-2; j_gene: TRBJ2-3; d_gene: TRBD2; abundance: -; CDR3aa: CASSFRTSGNTDTQYF; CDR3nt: TGTGCCAGCAGCTTTCGGACTAGCGGGAATACAGATACGCAGTATTTT
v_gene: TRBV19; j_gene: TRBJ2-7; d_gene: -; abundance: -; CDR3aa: CASKKEGGRYEQYF; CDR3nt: TGTGCCAGCAAAAAAGAGGGAGGAAGGTACGAGCAGTACTTC
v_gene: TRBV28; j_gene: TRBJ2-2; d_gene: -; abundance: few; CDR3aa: CASSFLRGRNTGELFF; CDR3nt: TGTGCCAGCAGTTTTTTACGAGGGCGGAACACCGGGGAGCTGTTTTTT
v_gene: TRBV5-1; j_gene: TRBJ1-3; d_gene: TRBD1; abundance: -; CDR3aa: CASSLTGQLGNTIYF; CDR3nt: TGCGCCAGCAGCTTGACGGGACAGCTTGGAAACACCATATATTTT